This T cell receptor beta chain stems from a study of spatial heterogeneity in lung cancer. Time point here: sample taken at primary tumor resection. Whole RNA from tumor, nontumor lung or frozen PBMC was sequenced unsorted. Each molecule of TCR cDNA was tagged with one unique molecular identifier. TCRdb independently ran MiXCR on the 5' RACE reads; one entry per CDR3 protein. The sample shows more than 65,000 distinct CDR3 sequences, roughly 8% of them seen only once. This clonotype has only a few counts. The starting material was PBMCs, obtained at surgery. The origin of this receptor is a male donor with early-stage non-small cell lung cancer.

The CDR3 nucleotides read TGTGCCTGGAGGGGACCAGACTACGAGCAGTACTTC. Translated: CAWRGPDYEQYF. The chain is built from TRBV30 and TRBJ2-7, with D tentatively TRBD1 or TRBD2 (5 bases each). Trimming removed 3 bases at V and 3 bases at J, with 9 bases between. Per the germline V gene, CDR1 is GTSNPN and CDR2 is SVGIG (reference sequence). This CDR3 has 12 amino acids.